The 12 T cell receptor beta chains below all came from one sample that was sequenced in a study of siplizumab effects on memory and regulatory T cells. The repertoire was sequenced with immunoSEQ multiplex PCR; TCRdb's copy has only in-frame clones and lacks some. The sample yields 85,000 to 130,000 clones, less than 95% seen once. The sequencing input was Tregs sorted from blood. These receptors originate from a human donor in good health.

The chain couples TRBV20-1 to TRBJ2-5, with D possibly matching TRBD2 (6 bases). Germline V gene data show CDR1 as DFQATT and CDR2 as SNEGSKA (reference sequence). The V end was cut by 7 bases, the J end by 3 bases, with 9 bases between. The CDR3 sequence is 11 residues long. The CDR3 reads CSVGGEETQYF. The CDR3 DNA follows: TGCAGTGTTGGAGGGGAAGAGACCCAGTACTTC.

This sequence joins TRBV6-1 and TRBJ2-3; D is ambiguous. Germline V gene lookup returns CDR1 MNHNS and CDR2 SASEGT. The CDR3 runs to 17 residues. V was shortened by 2 bases and J by 7 bases, with 22 bases between the two germline ends. The CDR3 DNA reads as TGTGCCAGCAGTGAAAGTTCGGCTTACCGTACGAGTTATACGCAGTATTTT. It specifies CASSESSAYRTSYTQYF.

The J gene is TRBJ2-7, the V gene TRBV5-1, with D possibly matching TRBD2 (5 bases). This CDR3 has 16 residues. Deletions cut 4 bases from V and 3 bases from J, with 20 bases between. Germline values: CDR1 SGHRS, CDR2 YFSETQ. CDR3 sequence (DNA): TGCGCCAGCAGCCCCGGAGGAGGTTGGCAGTACTACGAGCAGTACTTC. This encodes CASSPGGGWQYYEQYF.

V usage is TRBV10-3 and J usage is TRBJ2-7; 13 nucleotides agree with TRBD2. Germline assignment: CDR1 ENHRY and CDR2 SYGVKD. The CDR3 totals 14 residues. V lost 10 bases to trimming and J lost 6 bases; unmatched junction nucleotides: 9. The CDR3 loop reads CATSLAGGPAEQYF. CDR3 in DNA: TGTGCCACCTCACTAGCGGGAGGGCCGGCCGAGCAGTACTTC.

This clone was recorded only once. The chain is built from TRBV5-1 and TRBJ2-1, with 10 bases that match TRBD1. The CDR3 is 15 amino acids. Germline V lookup: CDR1 SGHRS, CDR2 YFSETQ. The trim removed 6 bases at V and 6 bases at J, leaving 9 bases unmatched. This CDR3 is CASNLPGQGSNEQFF. The CDR3 DNA is TGCGCCAGCAACTTACCGGGACAGGGGAGCAATGAGCAGTTCTTC.

This clone appeared once. The V call is TRBV9, the J call TRBJ2-7; 7 bases agree with TRBD1. The germline gives CDR1 SGDLS, CDR2 YYNGEE. The CDR3 consists of 15 residues. With 0 bases clipped from V and 2 bases from J, the junction kept 5 bases outside the gene matches. CDR3 in amino acids: CASSVAGTDTYEQYF. DNA for the CDR3: TGTGCCAGCAGCGTAGCCGGGACAGACACCTACGAGCAGTACTTC.

This chain links TRBV2 with TRBJ2-5; D is possibly TRBD2 (6 bases). Trimming removed 6 bases at V and 2 bases at J, with 13 bases between. There are 14 residues in the CDR3. CDR1 is SNHLY and CDR2 is FYNNEI in the germline V gene. CDR3 DNA sequence: TGTGCCAGCAGCCCTGGGGGGAGGCAAGAGACCCAGTACTTC. It yields the protein CASSPGGRQETQYF.

The gene calls are TRBV18 and TRBJ1-5; D gene ambiguous. This CDR3 region has 16 residues. Trimming shortened V by 6 bases and J by 4 bases, and 19 bases separated the two germline ends. From germline, CDR1 is KGHSH and CDR2 LQKENI. CDR3 nucleotides: TGTGCCAGCTCCCTCGGGGTCCCGAACGTAAATCAGCCCCAGCATTTT. This encodes CASSLGVPNVNQPQHF.

V usage is TRBV28 and J usage is TRBJ1-4; TRBD1 matches at 9 bases. CDR1 is MDHEN, CDR2 SYDVKM, per germline. V lost 1 base, J lost 8 bases, and 17 bases stayed unmatched. CDR3 length: 19 amino acids. The CDR3 loop reads CASSLSGTGFSVGGEKLFF. CDR3 DNA: TGTGCCAGCAGTTTATCTGGGACAGGGTTTTCGGTCGGCGGCGAAAAACTGTTTTTT.

This clone was observed once. The rearrangement joins TRBV6-1 to TRBJ2-3; no clear D. In germline, CDR1 is MNHNS, CDR2 SASEGT. The CDR3 covers 14 residues. V gave up 2 bases and J gave up 0 bases, with 6 bases separating them. The CDR3 region is CASSEQSSTDTQYF. The CDR3 nucleotides are TGTGCCAGCAGTGAACAGAGTAGCACAGATACGCAGTATTTT.

The rearrangement uses TRBV19 and TRBJ1-1; 8 bases line up with TRBD1. This CDR3 is built from 17 residues. The J segment lost 1 base and the V segment lost 5 bases, leaving 12 bases of the junction unmatched. The V gene's germline CDR1 is LNHDA and CDR2 SQIVND (reference sequence). CDR3 sequence: CASSGSGGGMSNTEAFF. Written as DNA, the CDR3 is TGTGCCAGTAGTGGGTCAGGGGGCGGTATGTCGAACACTGAAGCTTTCTTT.

This sequence joins TRBV19 and TRBJ1-2, with a possible D match to TRBD1 (6 bases). Germline V gene sequence: CDR1 LNHDA, CDR2 SQIVND (reference sequence). This CDR3 spans 14 amino acids. The V and J ends lost 3 bases and 0 bases respectively, with 8 bases between them. The chain's CDR3 is CASSIKGANYGYTF. DNA for the CDR3: TGTGCCAGTAGTATTAAGGGGGCTAACTATGGCTACACCTTC.